This is a list of T cell receptor beta chains from one sample in a study of identical twins. TCRdb re-called the 5' RACE reads through MiXCR, storing one row per CDR3 protein. The sample holds 1.5 million or so distinct CDR3 sequences, less than 35% seen once. Source material: cord blood. The receptors derive from a newborn girl in good health. Each CDR3 is given with its conserved first and last residue. Fields, in order: J gene, D gene, clone size, V gene, CDR3 protein, CDR3 DNA. D genes are given only for firm matches. A clone size is listed for some rows: how often the clone was seen (once, few, many), or a class if it is expanded.

j_gene: TRBJ2-1
d_gene: TRBD2
abundance: NA
v_gene: TRBV20-1
CDR3aa: CSASLLAGGNEQFF
CDR3nt: TGCAGTGCTAGCTTACTAGCGGGAGGCAATGAGCAGTTCTTC

j_gene: TRBJ2-1
d_gene: TRBD2
abundance: NA
v_gene: TRBV4-1
CDR3aa: CASSQQTLAGTYNEQFF
CDR3nt: TGCGCCAGCAGCCAACAAACATTAGCGGGGACCTACAATGAGCAGTTCTTC

j_gene: TRBJ1-2
d_gene: NA
abundance: few
v_gene: TRBV18
CDR3aa: CASSPIKRGYTF
CDR3nt: TGTGCCAGCTCACCAATCAAACGGGGCTACACCTTC

j_gene: TRBJ2-1
d_gene: NA
abundance: NA
v_gene: TRBV20-1
CDR3aa: CSARSPRGPYYNEQFF
CDR3nt: TGCAGTGCTAGGTCCCCTCGGGGGCCGTACTACAATGAGCAGTTCTTC

j_gene: TRBJ2-3
d_gene: NA
abundance: many
v_gene: TRBV20-1
CDR3aa: CSARQGPDTQYF
CDR3nt: TGCAGTGCTAGACAGGGCCCAGATACGCAGTATTTT

j_gene: TRBJ2-3
d_gene: TRBD2
abundance: NA
v_gene: TRBV5-4
CDR3aa: CASSFRFLAGGWSTDTQYF
CDR3nt: TGTGCCAGCAGCTTTCGTTTCCTAGCGGGAGGGTGGAGCACAGATACGCAGTATTTT

j_gene: TRBJ2-7
d_gene: NA
abundance: few
v_gene: TRBV29-1
CDR3aa: CSVGVLAAVTENYEQYF
CDR3nt: TGCAGCGTTGGCGTCTTGGCCGCAGTTACGGAAAACTACGAGCAGTACTTC

j_gene: TRBJ2-4
d_gene: NA
abundance: once
v_gene: TRBV20-1
CDR3aa: CSATRHGQINIQYF
CDR3nt: TGCAGTGCCACTCGCCACGGTCAGATAAACATTCAGTACTTC

j_gene: TRBJ2-7
d_gene: TRBD1
abundance: many
v_gene: TRBV6-5
CDR3aa: CASSYDRVTYEQYF
CDR3nt: TGTGCCAGCAGTTACGACAGGGTGACCTACGAGCAGTACTTC

j_gene: TRBJ2-7
d_gene: NA
abundance: NA
v_gene: TRBV25-1
CDR3aa: CASSDGAGPYEQYF
CDR3nt: TGTGCCAGCAGTGATGGGGCAGGACCCTACGAGCAGTACTTC